Listed here are 24 T cell receptor beta chains from one sample, sequenced in a study of blood T cell repertoires in COVID-19. TCRdb keeps only in-frame clones here, not all; method: immunoSEQ multiplex PCR. The table records 45,000 to 60,000 clones, roughly 90% of them present only once. The sequenced material came from peripheral blood. These receptors were taken from a human donor in a cohort sampled during active COVID-19.

This clone was counted once. The DNA of the CDR3 is TGTGCCAGCAGCTCAAGGACAGGGCTCTCTGGAAACACCATATATTTT. This gives the protein CASSSRTGLSGNTIYF. The chain joins TRBV7-2 to TRBJ1-3; 8 positions agree with TRBD1. The CDR3 has 16 amino acids. Germline CDR1 reads SGHTA; CDR2 reads FQGNSA. With 4 bases clipped from V and 0 bases from J, the junction kept 5 bases outside the gene matches.

The DNA for the CDR3 is TGCGCCAGCAGCCAGAGGGACTTGCAAGAGACCCAGTACTTC. Its protein product is CASSQRDLQETQYF. J is TRBJ2-5 and V is TRBV4-1, with a weak D call TRBD2 (6 bases). Trimming took 3 bases from V and 2 from J, leaving 10 bases between them. This CDR3 comprises 14 residues. From germline, CDR1 is MGHRA and CDR2 YSYEKL.

This chain links TRBV10-3 with TRBJ2-2, with TRBD2 identical over 10 bases. The CDR3 sequence is 14 residues long. The germline gives CDR1 ENHRY, CDR2 SYGVKD. Unmatched junction bases numbered 5, after V lost 10 bases and J lost 3 bases. DNA for the CDR3: TGTGCCACCAAGCGGGGGGGGGACACCGGGGAGCTGTTTTTT. Its translation: CATKRGGDTGELFF.

This clone occurred once. For the CDR3, the DNA is TGTGCCTGGAGGAAATTTCCGGGACAGCTAGCGTTCAACTCTGGAAACACCATATATTTT. It codes for CAWRKFPGQLAFNSGNTIYF. The rearrangement uses TRBV30 and TRBJ1-3; TRBD1 agrees at 7 bases. CDR3 length: 20 amino acids. The V gene end was trimmed by 3 bases and the J gene end by 0 bases; junction bases not matched to a gene: 20. Germline CDR1 GTSNPN, CDR2 SVGIG (reference sequence).

The chain combines TRBV5-1 with TRBJ1-4; D perhaps matches TRBD1 (6 bases). Trimming left V 2 bases short and J 3 bases short, with 11 bases between. The germline CDR1 and CDR2 sequences are SGHRS and YFSETQ. The CDR3 consists of 15 residues. CDR3 in amino acids: CASSFGGAANEKLFF. CDR3 nucleotides: TGCGCCAGCAGCTTTGGGGGGGCTGCTAATGAAAAACTGTTTTTT.

This clone was detected once. The CDR3 DNA is TGCGCCAGCAGCCAAGATCCAGGCGCTAACTATGGCTACACCTTC. Protein sequence: CASSQDPGANYGYTF. The chain joins TRBV4-3 to TRBJ1-2, with unresolved D. V lost 0 bases to trimming and J lost 0 bases, with 8 bases between them. This CDR3 is built from 15 residues. The germline CDR1 and CDR2 sequences are LGHNA and YSLEER.

The rearrangement uses TRBV7-6 and TRBJ2-2, with D perhaps matching TRBD2 (6 bases). The germline CDR1 and CDR2 sequences are SGHVS and FNYEAQ. V was pared by 5 bases and J by 7 bases, with 11 bases between. The CDR3 has 13 residues. CDR3 protein: CASSLGGHGELFF. The CDR3 DNA reads as TGTGCCAGCAGCCTGGGGGGTCACGGGGAGCTGTTTTTT.

The CDR3 reads CATLDLALTNSYNEQFF. CDR3 DNA sequence: TGTGCCACCCTGGACCTAGCCTTAACCAACTCCTACAATGAGCAGTTCTTC. The J gene is TRBJ2-1, the V gene TRBV19; tentatively, D is TRBD2 (5 bases). From germline, CDR1 is LNHDA and CDR2 SQIVND (reference sequence). There are 17 residues in the CDR3. The germline V and J ends were trimmed by 10 bases and 0 bases, with 22 bases remaining between them.

The J gene is TRBJ1-5, the V gene TRBV28; D is possibly TRBD1 (6 bases). The germline CDR1 and CDR2 sequences are MDHEN and SYDVKM. This CDR3 has 15 amino acids. Trimming stripped 5 bases from V and 4 bases from J, with 15 bases between. In DNA form, the CDR3 reads TGTGCCAGCAGTCCCGGGGGAGGGACAAATCAGCCCCAGCATTTT. Residues: CASSPGGGTNQPQHF.

This chain uses TRBV6-5 with TRBJ1-4, with TRBD1 as a possible D gene (5 bases). CDR3 length: 16 residues. V lost 1 base, J lost 8 bases, and 17 bases lay in between. Looked up from germline, CDR1 is MNHEY and CDR2 is SVGAGI. CDR3 sequence: CASSYLTGVGAEKLFF. The CDR3 DNA reads TGTGCCAGCAGTTACTTAACGGGAGTTGGGGCAGAAAAACTGTTTTTT.

V usage is TRBV7-2 and J usage is TRBJ2-7; 7 bases fit TRBD2. This CDR3 comprises 18 residues. From germline, CDR1 is SGHTA and CDR2 FQGNSA. With V trimmed by 5 bases and J by 0 bases, 16 bases remained unmatched. As DNA, the CDR3 is TGTGCCAGCAGCCAGATGGGGGGAGGGTTTTTTAGCTCCTACGAGCAGTACTTC. Encoded protein: CASSQMGGGFFSSYEQYF.

CDR3 nucleotide sequence: TGTGCCAGCAGCCCACGCCCCGTGTTGAGCGGCCAAGCAAGGGAGACCCAGTACTTC. Protein: CASSPRPVLSGQARETQYF. This rearrangement joins TRBV9 to TRBJ2-5; D is perhaps TRBD2 (5 bases). In germline, CDR1 is SGDLS, CDR2 YYNGEE. This CDR3 is built from 19 residues. V dropped 4 bases and J dropped 5 bases, with 30 bases sitting between them.

This chain connects TRBV7-9 to TRBJ2-7; D unresolved. This CDR3 is 11 amino acids long. Trimming pared 1 base from V and 6 bases from J, leaving 4 bases between. The germline V gene has CDR1 SEHNR and CDR2 FQNEAQ (reference sequence). CDR3 DNA: TGTGCCAGCAGCTTAGGTCGCGAGCAGTACTTC. Residues: CASSLGREQYF.

V gene TRBV28 combines with J gene TRBJ2-5; TRBD2 is a possible D gene (6 bases). Trimming took off 3 bases at V and 5 bases at J, with 13 bases between the two ends. Looked up from germline, CDR1 is MDHEN and CDR2 is SYDVKM. The CDR3 loop spans 14 amino acids. The CDR3 spells CASSLGGSGETQYF. In DNA, the CDR3 is TGTGCCAGCAGTTTGGGGGGATCCGGGGAGACCCAGTACTTC.

The CDR3 coding sequence is TGTGCCAGCAGCCGTACGACTAGCGGGAGTTACGAGCAGTACTTC. Residues: CASSRTTSGSYEQYF. V and J are TRBV6-6 and TRBJ2-7, with 12 bases identical to TRBD2. This CDR3 is built from 15 residues. V lost 6 bases, J lost 4 bases, and 7 bases stayed unmatched. Germline V CDR1 and CDR2: MNHNY, SVGAGI (reference sequence).

The rearrangement uses TRBV6-5 and TRBJ1-1; TRBD1 matches at 7 bases. CDR1 is MNHEY and CDR2 is SVGAGI in the germline V gene. V dropped 2 bases and J dropped 8; count of bases not matched to a gene: 11. CDR3 length equals 15 residues. The CDR3 loop is CASSYRVDRASEAFF. CDR3 sequence (DNA): TGTGCCAGCAGTTACCGGGTTGACAGGGCTTCCGAAGCTTTCTTT.

The J gene is TRBJ2-1, the V gene TRBV28; 7 nucleotides agree with TRBD2. With 6 bases clipped from V and 7 bases from J, the junction kept 12 bases outside the gene matches. There are 15 residues in the CDR3. Germline V gene lookup returns CDR1 MDHEN and CDR2 SYDVKM. The CDR3 loop reads CASRSAGEAINEQFF. CDR3 DNA sequence: TGTGCCAGCAGGTCCGCGGGGGAAGCCATTAATGAGCAGTTCTTC.

The CDR3 sequence: CAITGGYGQPQHF. In DNA form, the CDR3 reads TGTGCCATCACCGGGGGGTATGGTCAGCCCCAGCATTTT. This chain joins TRBV15 and TRBJ1-5; D is possibly TRBD1 (5 bases). CDR1 is LNHNV and CDR2 is YYDKDF in the germline V gene (reference sequence). This CDR3 has 13 residues. Trimming took 10 bases from V and 6 from J, leaving 16 bases between them. The full variable domain, in which reference TRBV15 and TRBJ1-5 provide the parts outside the CDR3, is DAMVIQNPRYQVTQFGKPVTLSCSQTLNHNVMYWYQQKSSQAPKLLFHYYDKDFNNEADTPDNFQSRRPNTSFCFLDIRSPGLGDTAMYLCAITGGYGQPQHFGDGTRLSIL.

The genes are TRBV6-6 and TRBJ1-4; 8 bases are a match to TRBD1. The CDR3 totals 14 residues. The V segment lost 5 bases and the J segment 4 bases; nucleotides outside the gene matches: 3. The germline V gene has CDR1 MNHNY and CDR2 SVGAGI (reference sequence). The CDR3 region is CASSDRGLNEKLFF. In nucleotides, the CDR3 is TGTGCCAGCAGTGACAGGGGACTTAATGAAAAACTGTTTTTT.

This clone was observed once. The chain is built from TRBV28 and TRBJ1-5; tentatively, D is TRBD1 (6 bases). Germline V CDR1 and CDR2: MDHEN, SYDVKM. The V end lost 4 bases, the J end lost 9 bases, and 7 bases lay between the germline ends. The CDR3 has 11 residues. The CDR3, as DNA: TGTGCCAGCAGTTCACAGGGGCCCCAGCATTTT. Amino acids: CASSSQGPQHF.

The chain carries TRBV7-3 and TRBJ2-5, with D perhaps TRBD2 (6 bases). V was trimmed by 2 bases and J by 4 bases, leaving 11 bases between them. Germline CDR1 is SGHTA and CDR2 is FQGTGA. CDR3 length: 14 residues. The CDR3 is CASSLGGSGETQYF. For the CDR3, the DNA is TGTGCCAGCAGCTTAGGGGGGAGTGGAGAGACCCAGTACTTC.

CDR3 amino acids: CASSMPLAGVTDTQYF. The CDR3 nucleotides read TGTGCCAGCAGCATGCCCCTAGCGGGGGTGACAGATACGCAGTATTTT. V gene TRBV7-6 combines with J gene TRBJ2-3; 10 nucleotides match TRBD2. The germline V gene encodes CDR1 SGHVS and CDR2 FNYEAQ. CDR3 size: 16 residues. With V trimmed by 5 bases and J by 3 bases, 8 bases remained unmatched.

The genes are TRBV6-5 and TRBJ1-5; possibly TRBD1 for D (6 bases). V was trimmed by 7 bases and J by 0 bases, leaving 10 bases between them. In germline, CDR1 is MNHEY, CDR2 SVGAGI. This CDR3 is 14 amino acids long. The CDR3 coding sequence is TGTGCCAGCAACCCGACAGGTAGCAATCAGCCCCAGCATTTT. Translation: CASNPTGSNQPQHF.

The genes are TRBV24-1 and TRBJ1-1, with TRBD1 identical over 7 bases. Germline V gene lookup returns CDR1 KGHDR and CDR2 SFDVKD. With 7 bases clipped from V and 2 bases from J, the junction kept 6 bases outside the gene matches. This CDR3 has 14 residues. CDR3 amino acids: CATRGIGGNTEAFF. For the CDR3, the DNA is TGTGCCACCAGGGGGATAGGGGGCAACACTGAAGCTTTCTTT.